This TCR beta chain was sequenced during a study of regulatory T cells in long-lasting Graves disease. Unmatched junction bases numbered 6, after V lost 0 bases and J lost 0 bases. Germline values: CDR1 DFQATT, CDR2 SNEGSKA (reference sequence). The CDR3 covers 16 residues. Arm-PCR of CDR3 regions and iRepertoire HTBI primers were used to build TCR beta libraries. MiXCR, run by TCRdb on the multiplex PCR reads, gives a single entry per CDR3 protein. The data contain approximately 460,000 distinct CDR3 sequences, around 15% of them singletons. In this sample, this clonotype turned up a few times. The antigen remains unidentified. Time point denoted: newly diagnosed GD, antithyroid drugs for less than 3 months. Isolated PBMC RNA provided the starting material for the TCR library. Findings and caveats of the study: Compared with new cases, persistent Graves' patients showed reduced TCR diversity.

The data were also submitted as part of a second study, on T cells in Graves' hyperthyroidism and ophthalmopathy. That report notes: A lack of ophthalmopathy progression within 18 months defined stable Graves' hyperthyroidism. Blood shared most expanded thyroid clonotypes above 0.001.

The material was peripheral blood mononuclear cells (PBMCs), obtained at new diagnosis, from a patient treated with antithyroid drugs. This TCR was sampled from a woman younger than 45 with Graves disease. This chain links TRBV20-1 with TRBJ1-2; 8 bases line up with TRBD1. CDR3 sequence: CSARDQGAGANYGYTF. Written as DNA, the CDR3 is TGCAGTGCTAGAGATCAGGGGGCGGGAGCTAACTATGGCTACACCTTC.